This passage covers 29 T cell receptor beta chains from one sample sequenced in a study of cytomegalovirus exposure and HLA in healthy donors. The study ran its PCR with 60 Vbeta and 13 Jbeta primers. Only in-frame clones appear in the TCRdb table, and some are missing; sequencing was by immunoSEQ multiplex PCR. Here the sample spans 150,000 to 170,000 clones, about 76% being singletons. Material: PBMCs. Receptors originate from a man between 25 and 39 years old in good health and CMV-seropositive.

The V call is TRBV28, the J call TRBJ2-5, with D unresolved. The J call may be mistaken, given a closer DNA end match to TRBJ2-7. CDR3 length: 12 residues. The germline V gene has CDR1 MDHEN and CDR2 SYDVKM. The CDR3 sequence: CASTRNSYEQYF. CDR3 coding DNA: TGTGCCAGCACGCGCAACTCCTACGAGCAGTACTTC.

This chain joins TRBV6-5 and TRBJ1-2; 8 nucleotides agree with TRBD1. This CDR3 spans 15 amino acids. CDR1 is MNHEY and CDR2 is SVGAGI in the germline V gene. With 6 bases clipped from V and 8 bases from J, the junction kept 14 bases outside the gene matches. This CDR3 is CASSLGQGFSEGYTF. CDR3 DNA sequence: TGTGCCAGCAGCTTAGGACAGGGATTCTCGGAAGGCTACACCTTC.

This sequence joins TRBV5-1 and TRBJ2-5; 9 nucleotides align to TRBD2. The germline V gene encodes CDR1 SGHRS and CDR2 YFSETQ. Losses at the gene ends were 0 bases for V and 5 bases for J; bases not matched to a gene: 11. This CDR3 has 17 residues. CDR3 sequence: CASSLGGGRAAGETQYF. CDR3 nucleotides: TGCGCCAGCAGCTTGGGGGGCGGGAGGGCTGCTGGCGAGACCCAGTACTTC.

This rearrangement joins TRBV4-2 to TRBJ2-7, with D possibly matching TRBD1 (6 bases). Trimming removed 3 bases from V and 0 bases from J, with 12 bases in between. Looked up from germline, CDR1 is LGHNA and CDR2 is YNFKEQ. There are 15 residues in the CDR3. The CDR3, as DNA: TGTGCCAGCAGCCATGACCGGGACACCTCCTACGAGCAGTACTTC. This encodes CASSHDRDTSYEQYF.

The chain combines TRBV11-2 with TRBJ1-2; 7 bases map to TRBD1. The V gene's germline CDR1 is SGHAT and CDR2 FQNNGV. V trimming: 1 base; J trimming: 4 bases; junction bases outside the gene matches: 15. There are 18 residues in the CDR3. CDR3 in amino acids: CASSLGHGGSTGTYGYTF. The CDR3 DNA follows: TGTGCCAGCAGCTTAGGTCACGGGGGTTCGACAGGGACCTATGGCTACACCTTC.

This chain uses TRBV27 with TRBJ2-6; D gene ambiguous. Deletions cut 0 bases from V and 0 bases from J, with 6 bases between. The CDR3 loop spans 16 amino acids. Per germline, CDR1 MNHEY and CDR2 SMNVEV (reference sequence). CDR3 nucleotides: TGTGCCAGCAGTTTATCGTTAGTCTCTGGGGCCAACGTCCTGACTTTC. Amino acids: CASSLSLVSGANVLTF. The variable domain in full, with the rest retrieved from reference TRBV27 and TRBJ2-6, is EAQVTQNPRYLITVTGKKLTVTCSQNMNHEYMSWYRQDPGLGLRQIYYSMNVEVTDKGDVPEGYKVSRKEKRNFPLILESPSPNQTSLYFCASSLSLVSGANVLTFGAGSRLTVL.

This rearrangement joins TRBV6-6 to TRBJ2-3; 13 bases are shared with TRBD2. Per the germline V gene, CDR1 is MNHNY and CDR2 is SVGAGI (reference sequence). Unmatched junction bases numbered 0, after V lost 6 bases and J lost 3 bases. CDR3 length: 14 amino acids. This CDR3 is CASRGLAGTDTQYF. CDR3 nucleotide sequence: TGTGCCAGCAGGGGACTAGCGGGAACAGATACGCAGTATTTT.

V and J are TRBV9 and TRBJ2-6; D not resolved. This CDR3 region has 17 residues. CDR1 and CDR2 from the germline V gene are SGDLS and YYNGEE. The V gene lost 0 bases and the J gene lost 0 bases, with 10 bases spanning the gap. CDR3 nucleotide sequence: TGTGCCAGCAGCGTAGAAACATTTTCCTCTGGGGCCAACGTCCTGACTTTC. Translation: CASSVETFSSGANVLTF.

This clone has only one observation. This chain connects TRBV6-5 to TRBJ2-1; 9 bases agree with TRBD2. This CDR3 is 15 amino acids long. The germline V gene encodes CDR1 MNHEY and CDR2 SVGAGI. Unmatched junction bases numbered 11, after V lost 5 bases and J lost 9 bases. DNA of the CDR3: TGTGCCAGCAGTCTAGCGGGGAGGGGACCCATTGAGCAGTTCTTC. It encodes CASSLAGRGPIEQFF.

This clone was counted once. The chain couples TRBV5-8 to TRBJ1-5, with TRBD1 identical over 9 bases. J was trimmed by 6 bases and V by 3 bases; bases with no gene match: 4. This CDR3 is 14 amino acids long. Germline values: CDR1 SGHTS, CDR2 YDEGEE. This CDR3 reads CASSSGTGRQPQHF. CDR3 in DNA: TGTGCCAGCAGCTCCGGGACAGGGCGTCAGCCCCAGCATTTT.

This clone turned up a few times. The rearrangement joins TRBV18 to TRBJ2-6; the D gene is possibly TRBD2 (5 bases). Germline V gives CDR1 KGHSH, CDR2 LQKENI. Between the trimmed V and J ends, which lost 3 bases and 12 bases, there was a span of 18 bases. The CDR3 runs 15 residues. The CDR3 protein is CASSPTRQPGIVLTF. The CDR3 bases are TGTGCCAGCTCACCTACTAGACAACCTGGGATCGTCCTGACTTTC.

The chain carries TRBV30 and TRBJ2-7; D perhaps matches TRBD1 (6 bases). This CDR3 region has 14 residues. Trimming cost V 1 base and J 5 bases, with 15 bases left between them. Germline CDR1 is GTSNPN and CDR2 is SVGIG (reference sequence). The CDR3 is CAWSAGGPVHEQYF. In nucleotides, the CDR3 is TGTGCCTGGAGTGCTGGGGGCCCCGTCCACGAGCAGTACTTC.

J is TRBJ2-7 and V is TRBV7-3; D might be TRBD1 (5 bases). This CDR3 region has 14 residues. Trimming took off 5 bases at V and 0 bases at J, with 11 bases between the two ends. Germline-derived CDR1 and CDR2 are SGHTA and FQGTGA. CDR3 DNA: TGTGCCAGCAGCCCTACCCAGGGCTCCTACGAGCAGTACTTC. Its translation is CASSPTQGSYEQYF.

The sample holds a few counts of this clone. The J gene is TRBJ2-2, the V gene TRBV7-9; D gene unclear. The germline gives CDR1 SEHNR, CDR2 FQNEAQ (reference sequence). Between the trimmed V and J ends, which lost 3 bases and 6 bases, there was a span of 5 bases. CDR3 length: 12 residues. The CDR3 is CASSLYSGELFF. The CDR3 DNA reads TGTGCCAGCAGCTTGTATTCCGGGGAGCTGTTTTTT.

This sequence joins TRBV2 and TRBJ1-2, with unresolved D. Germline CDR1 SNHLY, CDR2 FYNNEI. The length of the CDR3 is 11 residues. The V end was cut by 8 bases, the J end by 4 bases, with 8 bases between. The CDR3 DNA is TGTGCCAGCTCGAGAGTCTATGGCTACACCTTC. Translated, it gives CASSRVYGYTF. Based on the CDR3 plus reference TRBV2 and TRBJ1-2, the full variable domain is EPEVTQTPSHQVTQMGQEVILRCVPISNHLYFYWYRQILGQKVEFLVSFYNNEISEKSEIFDDQFSVERPDGSNFTLKIRSTKLEDSAMYFCASSRVYGYTFGSGTRLTVV.

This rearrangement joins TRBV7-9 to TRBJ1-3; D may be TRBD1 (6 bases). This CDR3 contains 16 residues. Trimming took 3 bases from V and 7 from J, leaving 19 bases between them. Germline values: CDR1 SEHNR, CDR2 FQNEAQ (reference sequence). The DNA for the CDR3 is TGTGCCAGCAGCTTGGGCCGGACAGCAGTTATGAACACCATATATTTT. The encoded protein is CASSLGRTAVMNTIYF.

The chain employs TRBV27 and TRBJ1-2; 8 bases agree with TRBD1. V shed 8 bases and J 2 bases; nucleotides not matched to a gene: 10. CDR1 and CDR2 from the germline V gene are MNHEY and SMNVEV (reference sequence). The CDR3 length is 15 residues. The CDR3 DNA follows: TGTGCCAGCGCCTCCCCGGGACAGGCGAACTATGGCTACACCTTC. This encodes CASASPGQANYGYTF.

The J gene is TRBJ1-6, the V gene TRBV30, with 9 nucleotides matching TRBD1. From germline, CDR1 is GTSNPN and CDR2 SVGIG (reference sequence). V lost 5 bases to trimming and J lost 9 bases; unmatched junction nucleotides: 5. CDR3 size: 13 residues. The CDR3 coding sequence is TGTGCCTGGGGAGGGACAGGGAGTTCACCCCTCCACTTT. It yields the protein CAWGGTGSSPLHF.

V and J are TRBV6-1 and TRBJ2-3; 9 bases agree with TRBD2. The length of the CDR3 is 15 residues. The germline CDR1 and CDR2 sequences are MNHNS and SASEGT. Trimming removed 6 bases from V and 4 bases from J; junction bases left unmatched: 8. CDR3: CASSGGGASPDTQYF. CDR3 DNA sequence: TGTGCCAGCAGCGGCGGGGGGGCCAGTCCAGATACGCAGTATTTT.

CDR3 protein: CASSLRTGSGNTIYF. In nucleotides, the CDR3 is TGTGCCAGCAGCCTCCGGACAGGGTCTGGAAACACCATATATTTT. The chain has TRBV11-3 and TRBJ1-3, with 8 nucleotides matching TRBD1. There are 15 residues in the CDR3. Germline CDR1 reads SGHNT; CDR2 reads YENEEA. V lost 5 bases, J lost 1 base, and 4 bases stayed unmatched. Filled out from reference TRBV11-3 and TRBJ1-3, the complete variable domain reads EAGVVQSPRYKIIEKKQPVAFWCNPISGHNTLYWYLQNLGQGPELLIRYENEEAVDDSQLPKDRFSAERLKGVDSTLKIQPAELGDSAVYLCASSLRTGSGNTIYFGEGSWLTVV.

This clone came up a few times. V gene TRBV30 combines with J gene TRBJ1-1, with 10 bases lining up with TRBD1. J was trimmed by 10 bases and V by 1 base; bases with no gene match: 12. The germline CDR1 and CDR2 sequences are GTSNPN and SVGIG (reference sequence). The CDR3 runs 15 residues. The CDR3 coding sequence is TGTGCCTGGAGTGGACAGGGGGCTACACTCCTTGGAGCTTTCTTT. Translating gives CAWSGQGATLLGAFF.

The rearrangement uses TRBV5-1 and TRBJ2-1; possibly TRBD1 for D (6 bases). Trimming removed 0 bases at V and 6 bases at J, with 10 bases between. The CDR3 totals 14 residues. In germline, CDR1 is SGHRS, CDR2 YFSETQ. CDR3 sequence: CASSLGQDLNEQFF. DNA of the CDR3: TGCGCCAGCAGCTTGGGACAGGATCTCAATGAGCAGTTCTTC.

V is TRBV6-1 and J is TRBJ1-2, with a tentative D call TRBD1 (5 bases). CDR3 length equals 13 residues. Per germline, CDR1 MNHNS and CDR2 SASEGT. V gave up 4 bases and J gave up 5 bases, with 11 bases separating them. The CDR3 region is CASSGLGGYGYTF. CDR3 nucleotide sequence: TGTGCCAGCAGTGGACTCGGGGGGTATGGCTACACCTTC.

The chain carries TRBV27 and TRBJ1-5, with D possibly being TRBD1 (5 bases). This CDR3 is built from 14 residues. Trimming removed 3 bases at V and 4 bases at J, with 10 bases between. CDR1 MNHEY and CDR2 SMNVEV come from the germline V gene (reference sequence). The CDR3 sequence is CASSFAGSNQPQHF. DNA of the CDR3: TGTGCCAGCAGTTTTGCAGGGTCTAATCAGCCCCAGCATTTT.

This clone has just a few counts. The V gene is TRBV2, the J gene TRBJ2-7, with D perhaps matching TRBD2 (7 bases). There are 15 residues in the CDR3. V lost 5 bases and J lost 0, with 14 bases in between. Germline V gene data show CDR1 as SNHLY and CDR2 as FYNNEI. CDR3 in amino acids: CASSPPRGGSYEQYF. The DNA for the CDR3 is TGTGCCAGCAGTCCCCCGAGGGGGGGCTCCTACGAGCAGTACTTC.

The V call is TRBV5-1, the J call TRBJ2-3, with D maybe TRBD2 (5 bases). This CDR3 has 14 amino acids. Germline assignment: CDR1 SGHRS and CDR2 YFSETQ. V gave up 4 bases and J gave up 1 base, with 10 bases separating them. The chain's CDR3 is CASSGSEGTDTQYF. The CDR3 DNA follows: TGCGCCAGCAGCGGTAGCGAGGGCACAGATACGCAGTATTTT.

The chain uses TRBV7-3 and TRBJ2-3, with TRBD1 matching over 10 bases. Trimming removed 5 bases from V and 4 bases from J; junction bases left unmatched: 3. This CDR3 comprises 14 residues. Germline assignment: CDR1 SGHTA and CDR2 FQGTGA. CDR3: CASSRTGGPDTQYF. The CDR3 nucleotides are TGTGCCAGCAGCCGGACAGGGGGTCCAGATACGCAGTATTTT.

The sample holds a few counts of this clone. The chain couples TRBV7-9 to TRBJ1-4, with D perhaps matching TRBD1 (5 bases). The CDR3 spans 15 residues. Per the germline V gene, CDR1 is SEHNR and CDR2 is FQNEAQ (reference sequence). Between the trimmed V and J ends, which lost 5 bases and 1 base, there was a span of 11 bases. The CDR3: CASSDPQGTNEKLFF. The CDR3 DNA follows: TGTGCCAGCAGCGATCCCCAGGGAACTAATGAAAAACTGTTTTTT.

CDR3 DNA sequence: TGTGCCAGCAGCTCCGCGGACAGGTCTAGCACAGATACGCAGTATTTT. This translates into CASSSADRSSTDTQYF. V usage is TRBV5-6 and J usage is TRBJ2-3; 7 bases are a match to TRBD1. Unmatched junction bases numbered 7, after V lost 3 bases and J lost 0 bases. The CDR3 extends over 16 amino acids. CDR1 is SGHDT, CDR2 YYEEEE, per germline.